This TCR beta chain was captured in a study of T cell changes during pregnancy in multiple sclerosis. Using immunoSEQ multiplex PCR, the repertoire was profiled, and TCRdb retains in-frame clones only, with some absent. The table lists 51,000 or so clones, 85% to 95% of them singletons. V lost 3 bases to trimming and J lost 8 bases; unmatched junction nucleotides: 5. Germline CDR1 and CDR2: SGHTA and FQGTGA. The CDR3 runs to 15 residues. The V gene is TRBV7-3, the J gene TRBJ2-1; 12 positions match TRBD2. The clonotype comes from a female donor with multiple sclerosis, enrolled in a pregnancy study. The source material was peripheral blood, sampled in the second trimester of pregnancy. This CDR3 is CASSFLAGGRHEQFF. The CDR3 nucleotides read TGTGCCAGCAGCTTTCTAGCGGGAGGGCGGCATGAGCAGTTCTTC.